This T cell receptor beta chain was identified during a study of cytomegalovirus exposure and HLA in healthy donors. Regarding the study as a whole: Follow-up analysis later connected one missense variant in DCLRE1C with trimming of TCR beta V- and J-genes. Reported performance of the classifier showed diagnosis of cytomegalovirus status with high specificity and sensitivity. There were several of the most significant clusters that appeared linked to common viral pathogens in a later analysis.

Healthy bone marrow donors made up the cohort. V was clipped by 2 bases and J by 5 bases; unmatched bases: 8. The CDR3 spans 16 residues. Germline CDR1 is SGHNT and CDR2 is YYREEE (reference sequence). This clone was detected only a few times. The antigen is not known. The PCR ran on 60 Vbeta and 13 Jbeta primers. Generated by immunoSEQ multiplex PCR, the TCRdb table keeps only in-frame clones and is missing some. The profile covers around 150,000 clones, with roughly 66% appearing a single time and approximately 6.5% taken by the ten largest. Sequencing was done on a sample of PBMCs. The receptor's source is a woman aged 55 to 70 in good health and CMV-seronegative. This chain uses TRBV5-4 with TRBJ1-1, with TRBD1 matching 11 bases. In nucleotides, the CDR3 is TGTGCCAGCAGCTTACCGGGACAGGGGGGACGAACTGAAGCTTTCTTT. The encoded protein is CASSLPGQGGRTEAFF.